These 24 T cell receptor beta chains were all obtained from the same sample, sequenced in a study of identical twins. MiXCR was run by TCRdb on the 5' RACE reads, yielding one entry per CDR3 protein. Among 350,000 to 600,000 distinct CDR3 sequences listed, 12% to 15% were seen once. A further study also used this sample, focusing on yellow fever vaccine responses in identical twins.

The sample comprised CD4+ T cells sorted from blood. These TCRs come from a woman aged 18-29 years in good health.

The genes are TRBV15 and TRBJ2-1, with D perhaps matching TRBD1 (5 bases). The V gene lost 0 bases and the J gene lost 8 bases, with 5 bases spanning the gap. Germline V gene sequence: CDR1 LNHNV, CDR2 YYDKDF (reference sequence). The CDR3 spans 12 residues. The CDR3 DNA follows: TGTGCCACCAGCAGAGACAGGGATGAGCAGTTCTTC. Residues: CATSRDRDEQFF.

CDR3 sequence: CATSRGRSAYEQYF. The CDR3 DNA is TGTGCCACCAGCAGAGGTCGATCAGCCTACGAGCAGTACTTC. The gene calls are TRBV15 and TRBJ2-7; D gene uncertain. Trimming removed 1 base at V and 2 bases at J, with 9 bases between. This CDR3 comprises 14 residues. Germline CDR1 LNHNV, CDR2 YYDKDF (reference sequence).

This clonotype was seen only a few times. The chain recombines TRBV15 with TRBJ2-6; 8 nucleotides agree with TRBD1. Looked up from germline, CDR1 is LNHNV and CDR2 is YYDKDF (reference sequence). CDR3 length: 18 residues. Trimming at V came to 1 base and at J to 2 bases, leaving 7 bases not matched to a gene. The CDR3: CATSRAVQGATGANVLTF. CDR3 bases: TGTGCCACCAGCAGAGCTGTTCAGGGGGCGACTGGGGCCAACGTCCTGACTTTC. Full variable domain (missing parts from reference TRBV15 and TRBJ2-6): DAMVIQNPRYQVTQFGKPVTLSCSQTLNHNVMYWYQQKSSQAPKLLFHYYDKDFNNEADTPDNFQSRRPNTSFCFLDIRSPGLGDTAMYLCATSRAVQGATGANVLTFGAGSRLTVL.

In this sample, this clonotype turned up many times. The gene calls are TRBV6-2 or TRBV6-3 and TRBJ2-3; possible D gene TRBD1, 6 bases. Between the trimmed V and J ends, which lost 9 bases and 6 bases, there was a span of 10 bases. Per the germline V gene, CDR1 is MNHEY and CDR2 is SVGEGT. CDR3 length: 11 amino acids. The CDR3 coding sequence is TGTGCCAGTGACACAGGGGATACGCAGTATTTT. The encoded protein is CASDTGDTQYF.

The gene calls are TRBV9 and TRBJ2-3; 10 nucleotides line up with TRBD2. V was pared by 1 base and J by 5 bases, with 4 bases of the junction left unmatched. The CDR3 is 15 residues long. Germline-derived CDR1 and CDR2 are SGDLS and YYNGEE. The CDR3 protein is CASSVQREGGDTQYF. CDR3 coding DNA: TGTGCCAGCAGCGTACAGCGGGAGGGAGGAGATACGCAGTATTTT.

In its sample, this clonotype was seen a few times. The junction shows a germline mismatch at one end, possibly a read error. For the CDR3, the DNA is TGTGCCAGCAGCTTAGTTGGGACTAGCGTGAATTTT. Translation gives CASSLVGTSVNF. This chain connects TRBV7-2 to TRBJ2-3, with 10 bases identical to TRBD2. Germline assignment: CDR1 SGHTA and CDR2 FQGNSA. The CDR3 has 12 residues.

The chain combines TRBV19 with TRBJ2-5; 8 bases are a match to TRBD2. Germline V gene data show CDR1 as LNHDA and CDR2 as SQIVND (reference sequence). This CDR3 is built from 15 residues. The trim removed 6 bases at V and 5 bases at J, leaving 11 bases unmatched. The CDR3 bases are TGTGCCAGTAGCCCAACCGCGGGGGGCCGTGAGACCCAGTACTTC. Protein product: CASSPTAGGRETQYF. The complete variable domain, with remaining parts taken from reference TRBV19 and TRBJ2-5, reads DGGITQSPKYLFRKEGQNVTLSCEQNLNHDAMYWYRQDPGQGLRLIYYSQIVNDFQKGDIAEGYSVSREKKESFPLTVTSAQKNPTAFYLCASSPTAGGRETQYFGPGTRLLVL.

V is TRBV7-9 and J is TRBJ2-5; perhaps TRBD1 as D (6 bases). Germline CDR1 SEHNR, CDR2 FQNEAQ (reference sequence). This CDR3 has 14 residues. V lost 4 bases and J lost 1, with 10 bases in between. The CDR3 region has the DNA TGTGCCAGCAGCTACAGGGCCATCCAAGAGACCCAGTACTTC. It yields the protein CASSYRAIQETQYF.

The chain employs TRBV28 and TRBJ1-6, with TRBD1 as a possible D gene (6 bases). CDR1 is MDHEN, CDR2 SYDVKM, per germline. The V end was cut by 6 bases, the J end by 4 bases, with 10 bases between. This CDR3 region has 14 residues. CDR3 protein: CASSGTPYNSPLHF. As DNA, the CDR3 is TGTGCCAGCAGCGGGACACCTTATAATTCACCCCTCCACTTT.

The J gene is TRBJ2-2, the V gene TRBV7-8; 7 nucleotides align to TRBD1. The length of the CDR3 is 16 residues. Trimming took 3 bases from V and 1 from J; bases not matched to a gene: 5. Germline CDR1 is SGHVS and CDR2 is FQNEAQ. The CDR3 DNA reads TGTGCCAGCAGCTTGGCAGGGGGTGAGAACACCGGGGAGCTGTTTTTT. It is translated as CASSLAGGENTGELFF.

The chain recombines TRBV27 with TRBJ1-1; D is unclear. The CDR3 runs 13 residues. The V gene's germline CDR1 is MNHEY and CDR2 SMNVEV (reference sequence). The ends were cut back, 6 bases at V and 1 base at J, with 9 bases in the middle. This chain's CDR3 is CASRVKRNTEAFF. DNA of the CDR3: TGTGCCAGCAGGGTCAAGCGGAACACTGAAGCTTTCTTT.

This clonotype has a handful of counts. This chain links TRBV20-1 with TRBJ2-7; 7 bases match TRBD1. Per the germline V gene, CDR1 is DFQATT and CDR2 is SNEGSKA (reference sequence). Trimming cost V 1 base and J 0 bases; bases outside gene matches: 9. This CDR3 comprises 16 residues. The CDR3 protein is CSARGTDRTFSYEQYF. In nucleotides, the CDR3 is TGCAGTGCTAGAGGCACGGACAGGACCTTCTCCTACGAGCAGTACTTC.

The V gene is TRBV3-1, the J gene TRBJ1-6, with 9 bases that match TRBD1. Trimming at V came to 4 bases and at J to 8 bases, leaving 6 bases not matched to a gene. Germline V gene data show CDR1 as LGHDT and CDR2 as YNNKEL (reference sequence). This CDR3 has 15 amino acids. Here the CDR3 reads CASSRLQGADSPLHF. Here the CDR3 DNA reads TGTGCCAGCAGCCGCCTACAGGGGGCTGATTCACCCCTCCACTTT.

The J gene is TRBJ2-5, the V gene TRBV5-1, with a tentative D call TRBD1 (5 bases). V shed 9 bases and J shed 5 bases, with 11 bases lying between them. The CDR3 is 11 residues long. From germline, CDR1 is SGHRS and CDR2 YFSETQ. DNA for the CDR3: TGCGCCACAAGGACATGGGAGACCCAGTACTTC. Protein product: CATRTWETQYF. The variable domain in full, with the rest retrieved from reference TRBV5-1 and TRBJ2-5, is KAGVTQTPRYLIKTRGQQVTLSCSPISGHRSVSWYQQTPGQGLQFLFEYFSETQRNKGNFPGRFSGRQFSNSRSEMNVSTLELGDSALYLCATRTWETQYFGPGTRLLVL.

The chain combines TRBV2 with TRBJ2-1; 8 bases line up with TRBD1. From germline, CDR1 is SNHLY and CDR2 FYNNEI. The CDR3 contains 13 residues. V lost 7 bases and J lost 4; bases outside the gene matches: 3. The DNA for the CDR3 is TGTGCCAGCAATCGGGACAGGTACAATGAGCAGTTCTTC. This sequence encodes CASNRDRYNEQFF. The variable domain in full, with the rest retrieved from reference TRBV2 and TRBJ2-1, is EPEVTQTPSHQVTQMGQEVILRCVPISNHLYFYWYRQILGQKVEFLVSFYNNEISEKSEIFDDQFSVERPDGSNFTLKIRSTKLEDSAMYFCASNRDRYNEQFFGPGTRLTVL.

This clonotype came up a few times. This chain links TRBV20-1 with TRBJ2-1; D gene unclear. Germline V gene sequence: CDR1 DFQATT, CDR2 SNEGSKA (reference sequence). V lost 0 bases and J 0 bases, leaving 12 bases between the germline ends. The CDR3 length is 16 residues. The CDR3, as DNA: TGCAGTGCTAGAGATTTGGCGGCCCGCTCCTACAATGAGCAGTTCTTC. Encoded protein: CSARDLAARSYNEQFF.

This rearrangement joins TRBV4-1 to TRBJ2-2, with no clear D. CDR3 length: 15 amino acids. Per the germline V gene, CDR1 is MGHRA and CDR2 is YSYEKL. V was trimmed by 1 base and J by 1 base, leaving 7 bases between them. The CDR3 sequence: CASSQVVRNTGELFF. The CDR3 DNA reads TGCGCCAGCAGCCAAGTTGTGAGGAACACCGGGGAGCTGTTTTTT.

The chain has TRBV4-2 and TRBJ2-3; D gene ambiguous. The CDR3 consists of 13 residues. Trimming left V 4 bases short and J 3 bases short, with 8 bases between. CDR1 and CDR2 from the germline V gene are LGHNA and YNFKEQ. CDR3 loop: CASSREQTDTQYF. CDR3 in DNA: TGTGCCAGCAGCCGGGAACAGACAGATACGCAGTATTTT.

J is TRBJ2-7 and V is TRBV6-2 or TRBV6-3; the D is unclear. Trimming stripped 8 bases from V and 7 bases from J, with 15 bases between. The CDR3 loop spans 12 amino acids. Germline V gene data show CDR1 as MNHEY and CDR2 as SVGEGT. The CDR3 here is CASGKGWMEQYF. CDR3 coding DNA: TGTGCCAGCGGCAAGGGCTGGATGGAGCAGTACTTC.

This clonotype came up a few times. V usage is TRBV5-1 and J usage is TRBJ2-7; 8 nucleotides line up with TRBD1. The CDR3 contains 15 residues. The germline V gene has CDR1 SGHRS and CDR2 YFSETQ. V trimming: 4 bases; J trimming: 4 bases; junction bases outside the gene matches: 10. CDR3 DNA sequence: TGCGCCAGCAGCGACGACAGGGGATTGACTTACGAGCAGTACTTC. It encodes CASSDDRGLTYEQYF.

The V call is TRBV6-1, the J call TRBJ1-1, with D possibly being TRBD1 (5 bases). CDR3 length: 15 residues. The germline V gene has CDR1 MNHNS and CDR2 SASEGT. The V and J ends lost 5 bases and 6 bases respectively, with 19 bases between them. CDR3 bases: TGTGCCAGCAGTAGTTCCCCCCCAGGGAGCCCTGAAGCTTTCTTT. Amino acid sequence: CASSSSPPGSPEAFF.

The CDR3 DNA reads TGTGCCACCAGTCGGGGGAAGGTTTTTAAAAATGAGCAGTTCTTC. Its protein is CATSRGKVFKNEQFF. V usage is TRBV24-1 and J usage is TRBJ2-1; D may be TRBD2 (6 bases). With 6 bases removed from V and 7 bases from J, the gap between germline ends came to 18 bases. The CDR3 covers 15 residues. Germline CDR1 reads KGHDR; CDR2 reads SFDVKD.

CDR3 in amino acids: CASSLGWDQPQHF. CDR3 bases: TGTGCCAGCAGTTTAGGGTGGGATCAGCCCCAGCATTTT. The rearrangement links TRBV12-3 or TRBV12-4 to TRBJ1-5, with unresolved D. V was pared by 1 base and J by 5 bases, with 6 bases between. The CDR3 extends over 13 amino acids.

This chain connects TRBV28 to TRBJ2-7, with D perhaps matching TRBD1 or TRBD2 (5 bases each). Trimming cost V 1 base and J 2 bases, with 9 bases left between them. From germline, CDR1 is MDHEN and CDR2 SYDVKM. The CDR3 consists of 14 residues. The CDR3 here is CASSLSRDPYEQYF. Here the CDR3 DNA reads TGTGCCAGCAGTTTATCGAGGGACCCCTACGAGCAGTACTTC.